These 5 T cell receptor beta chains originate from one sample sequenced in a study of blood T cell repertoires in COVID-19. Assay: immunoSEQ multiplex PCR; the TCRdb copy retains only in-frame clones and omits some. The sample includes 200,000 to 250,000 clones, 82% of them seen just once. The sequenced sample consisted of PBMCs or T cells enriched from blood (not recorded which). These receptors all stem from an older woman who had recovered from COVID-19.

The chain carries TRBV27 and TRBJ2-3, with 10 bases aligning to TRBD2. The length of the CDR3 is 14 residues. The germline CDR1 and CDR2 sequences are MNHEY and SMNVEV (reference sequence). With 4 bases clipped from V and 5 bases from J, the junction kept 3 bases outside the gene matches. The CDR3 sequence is CASSWLAGEDTQYF. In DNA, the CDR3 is TGTGCCAGCAGTTGGCTAGCGGGAGAAGATACGCAGTATTTT.

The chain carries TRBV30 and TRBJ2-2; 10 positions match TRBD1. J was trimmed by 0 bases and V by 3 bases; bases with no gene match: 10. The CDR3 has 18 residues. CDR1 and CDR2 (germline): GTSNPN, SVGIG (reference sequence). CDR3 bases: TGTGCCTGGAGGCGACAGGGGGCGGGGAGCGCGAACACCGGGGAGCTGTTTTTT. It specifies CAWRRQGAGSANTGELFF.

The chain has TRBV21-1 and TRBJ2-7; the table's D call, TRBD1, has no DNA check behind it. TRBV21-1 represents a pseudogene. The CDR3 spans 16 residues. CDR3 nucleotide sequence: TGTGCCAGCAGCAACCTGACAGGAGGATTCTCCTACGAGCAGTACTTC. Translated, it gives CASSNLTGGFSYEQYF.

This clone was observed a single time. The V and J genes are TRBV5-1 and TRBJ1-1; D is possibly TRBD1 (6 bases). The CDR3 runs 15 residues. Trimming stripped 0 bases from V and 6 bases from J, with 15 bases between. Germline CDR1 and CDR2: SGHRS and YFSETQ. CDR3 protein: CASSLAGQGSAEAFF. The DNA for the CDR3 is TGCGCCAGCAGCTTGGCCGGCCAGGGGAGCGCTGAAGCTTTCTTT.

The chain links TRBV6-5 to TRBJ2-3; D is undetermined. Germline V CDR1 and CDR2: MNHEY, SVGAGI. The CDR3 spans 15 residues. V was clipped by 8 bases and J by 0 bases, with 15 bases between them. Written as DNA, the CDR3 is TGTGCCAGCCGCCCGAGCGTTGCTAGCACAGATACGCAGTATTTT. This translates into CASRPSVASTDTQYF.